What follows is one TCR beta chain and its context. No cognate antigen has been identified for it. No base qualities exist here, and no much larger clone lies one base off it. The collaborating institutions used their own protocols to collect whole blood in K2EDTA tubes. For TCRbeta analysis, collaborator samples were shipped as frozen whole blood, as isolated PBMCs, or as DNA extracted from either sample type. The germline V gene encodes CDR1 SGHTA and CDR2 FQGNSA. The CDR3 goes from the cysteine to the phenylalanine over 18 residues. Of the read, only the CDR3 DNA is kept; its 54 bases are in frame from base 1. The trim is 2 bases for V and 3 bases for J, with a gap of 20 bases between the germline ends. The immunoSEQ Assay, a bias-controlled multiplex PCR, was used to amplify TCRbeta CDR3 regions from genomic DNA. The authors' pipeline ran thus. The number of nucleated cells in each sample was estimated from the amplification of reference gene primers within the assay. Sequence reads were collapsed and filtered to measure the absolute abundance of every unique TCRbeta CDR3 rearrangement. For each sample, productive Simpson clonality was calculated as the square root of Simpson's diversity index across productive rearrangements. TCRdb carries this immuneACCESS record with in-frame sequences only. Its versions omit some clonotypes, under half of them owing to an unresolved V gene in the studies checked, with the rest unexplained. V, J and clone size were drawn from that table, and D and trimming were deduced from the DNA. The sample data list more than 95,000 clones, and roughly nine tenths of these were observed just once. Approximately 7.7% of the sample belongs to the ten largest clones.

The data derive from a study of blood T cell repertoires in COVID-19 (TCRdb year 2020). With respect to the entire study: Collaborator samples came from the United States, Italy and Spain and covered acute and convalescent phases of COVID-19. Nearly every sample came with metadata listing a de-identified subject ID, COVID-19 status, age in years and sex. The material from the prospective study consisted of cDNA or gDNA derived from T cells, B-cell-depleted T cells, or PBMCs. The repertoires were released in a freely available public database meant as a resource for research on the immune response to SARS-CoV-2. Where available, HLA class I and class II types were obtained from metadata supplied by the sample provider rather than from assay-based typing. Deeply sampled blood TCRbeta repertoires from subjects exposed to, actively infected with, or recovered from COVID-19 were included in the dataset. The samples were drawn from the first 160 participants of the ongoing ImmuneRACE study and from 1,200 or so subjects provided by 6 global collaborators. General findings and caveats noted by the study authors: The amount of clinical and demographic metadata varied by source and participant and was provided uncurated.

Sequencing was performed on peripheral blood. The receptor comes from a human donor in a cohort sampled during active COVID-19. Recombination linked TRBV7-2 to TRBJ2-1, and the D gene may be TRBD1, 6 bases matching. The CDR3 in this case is CASSLRGTTRYNYNEQFF. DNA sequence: TGTGCCAGCAGCTTACGAGGGACAACCCGTTACAACTACAATGAGCAGTTCTTC.